Listed below are T cell receptor beta chains from one sample, sequenced in a study of shared clonotypes between healthy human individuals. Clones were sequenced by immunoSEQ multiplex PCR, and TCRdb holds only the in-frame ones, with some missing. The table records some 690,000 clones, 80% to 95% of them present only once. Sequencing input: memory CD8+ T cells from PBMCs. Receptor source: a man between 18 and 29 years old in good health. Some clones in this sample may be carry-over from other donors' samples. CDR3s include the opening cysteine and the closing phenylalanine or tryptophan. D genes are given only for firm matches. Expanded clones get a size class; other rows say once, few or many, or leave the size out.

d_call: -
v_call: TRBV5-6
clone_size: -
j_call: TRBJ2-7
cdr3_nt: TGTGCCAGCAGCGCGCATAGGGGCCCAAACTACGAGCAGTACTTC
cdr3_aa: CASSAHRGPNYEQYF

d_call: -
v_call: TRBV27
clone_size: -
j_call: TRBJ2-7
cdr3_nt: TGTGCCAGCAGTTTATATGCGCGACCTTACGAGCAGTACTTC
cdr3_aa: CASSLYARPYEQYF

d_call: -
v_call: TRBV7-8
clone_size: -
j_call: TRBJ2-2
cdr3_nt: TGTGCCAGCAGCTTAGCGGGGCGGGCCGGGGAGCTGTTTTTT
cdr3_aa: CASSLAGRAGELFF

d_call: -
v_call: TRBV13
clone_size: -
j_call: TRBJ1-1
cdr3_nt: TGTGCCAGCCGCCCCTGGGGGGTTGAGACTGAAGCTTTCTTT
cdr3_aa: CASRPWGVETEAFF

d_call: -
v_call: TRBV7-9
clone_size: -
j_call: TRBJ1-2
cdr3_nt: TGTGCCAGCAGCTGGGGGGAGAATGGCTACACCTTC
cdr3_aa: CASSWGENGYTF

d_call: TRBD1
v_call: TRBV5-6
clone_size: -
j_call: TRBJ1-3
cdr3_nt: TGTGCCAGTAAGCCCTCAGGGGGCGCGGGAAACACCATATATTTT
cdr3_aa: CASKPSGGAGNTIYF

d_call: -
v_call: TRBV7-8
clone_size: -
j_call: TRBJ1-1
cdr3_nt: TGTGCCAGCAGCTTAGCGACGGGATCAGGCCAGGAAGCTTTCTTT
cdr3_aa: CASSLATGSGQEAFF

d_call: TRBD2
v_call: TRBV10-3
clone_size: -
j_call: TRBJ2-7
cdr3_nt: TGTGCCTATGGGGTAACTAGCGGGGGCTACGAGCAGTACTTC
cdr3_aa: CAYGVTSGGYEQYF

d_call: -
v_call: TRBV11-2
clone_size: -
j_call: TRBJ2-3
cdr3_nt: TGTGCCAGCAGCTCAGTTCCGGGCCTCCAGGATACGCAGTATTTT
cdr3_aa: CASSSVPGLQDTQYF

d_call: TRBD2
v_call: TRBV19
clone_size: once
j_call: TRBJ2-3
cdr3_nt: TGTGCCAGTAGTATTGGCTGGGGTGATAGCGGGAGTTGGGGAGATACGCAGTATTTT
cdr3_aa: CASSIGWGDSGSWGDTQYF

d_call: -
v_call: TRBV7-8
clone_size: -
j_call: TRBJ2-7
cdr3_nt: TGTGCCAGCAGCTTAGCGCGGATTGGACAGATCCCCTACGAGCAGTACTTC
cdr3_aa: CASSLARIGQIPYEQYF

d_call: TRBD2
v_call: TRBV5-4
clone_size: -
j_call: TRBJ2-7
cdr3_nt: TGTGCCAGCAGCCAAGGGGTAGCGGGAGTTATTAACGAGCAGTACTTC
cdr3_aa: CASSQGVAGVINEQYF

d_call: -
v_call: TRBV5-6
clone_size: -
j_call: TRBJ1-1
cdr3_nt: TGTGCCAGCAGCTGGGGAGCTCGGACTGAAGCTTTCTTT
cdr3_aa: CASSWGARTEAFF

d_call: TRBD1
v_call: TRBV6-1
clone_size: -
j_call: TRBJ1-5
cdr3_nt: TGTGCCAGCAGTGTGGGACAGGGGTACGTTGGCAATCAGCCCCAGCATTTT
cdr3_aa: CASSVGQGYVGNQPQHF

d_call: -
v_call: TRBV12-1
clone_size: -
j_call: TRBJ1-3
cdr3_nt: TGTGCCAGCAGCTCTGGGACAGTCTCTGGAAACACCATATATTTT
cdr3_aa: CASSSGTVSGNTIYF

d_call: -
v_call: TRBV27
clone_size: -
j_call: TRBJ2-3
cdr3_nt: TGTGCCAGCAGCCAAGGGAGCTGGGATACGCAGTATTTT
cdr3_aa: CASSQGSWDTQYF

d_call: -
v_call: TRBV27
clone_size: -
j_call: TRBJ1-4
cdr3_nt: TGTGCCAGCAGCCTCGCAGGGCGGTTTGCGACTAATGAAAAACTGTTTTTT
cdr3_aa: CASSLAGRFATNEKLFF